The rows below give T cell receptor beta chains drawn from one sample of a study of beta chain features in type 1 diabetes. Profiled with immunoSEQ multiplex PCR; TCRdb holds only in-frame clones, not every one. The table records 360,000 or so clones, around 20% of them present only once. Sequenced: naive CD4+ T cells from blood. The source of these receptors is a young woman in good health. Both conserved end residues are part of each CDR3. D genes are given only for firm matches. Expanded clones get a size class; other rows say once, few or many, or leave the size out.

D	V	size	J	CDR3	DNA
-	TRBV6-5	-	TRBJ1-1	CASSYRGLMNTEAFF	TGTGCCAGCAGTTACCGAGGACTGATGAACACTGAAGCTTTCTTT
-	TRBV5-6	few	TRBJ2-1	CASSLSGRSYNEQFF	TGTGCCAGCAGCTTGAGCGGGCGCTCCTACAATGAGCAGTTCTTC
-	TRBV4-2	-	TRBJ2-3	CASSQAGLLDTQYF	TGTGCCAGCAGCCAAGCGGGACTCCTAGATACGCAGTATTTT
-	TRBV5-1	-	TRBJ2-3	CATSAGTGLTDTQYF	TGCGCCACCTCAGCGGGCACGGGACTCACAGATACGCAGTATTTT
-	TRBV4-1	few	TRBJ2-3	CASSRAGSTDTQYF	TGCGCCAGCAGCCGAGCGGGCAGCACAGATACGCAGTATTTT
-	TRBV9	-	TRBJ1-2	CASSVGVPSFYGYTF	TGTGCCAGCAGCGTAGGTGTCCCTTCCTTCTATGGCTACACCTTC
TRBD1	TRBV7-8	few	TRBJ2-7	CASSLALGTGPYEQYF	TGTGCCAGCAGCTTAGCGCTGGGGACAGGTCCCTACGAGCAGTACTTC
-	TRBV5-1	few	TRBJ2-3	CASSLGGYSTDTQYF	TGCGCCAGCAGCCTGGGGGGCTATAGCACAGATACGCAGTATTTT
TRBD2	TRBV5-1	-	TRBJ2-5	CASRSTSDEETQYF	TGCGCCAGCCGTTCTACTAGCGACGAAGAGACCCAGTACTTC
-	TRBV29-1	few	TRBJ1-2	CSVDVGGGEGYGYTF	TGCAGCGTTGATGTAGGTGGGGGCGAGGGCTATGGCTACACCTTC
TRBD2	TRBV10-3	-	TRBJ2-1	CAISLSGTSGYNEQFF	TGTGCCATCAGCCTCTCCGGGACTAGCGGTTACAATGAGCAGTTCTTC
TRBD1	TRBV4-1	few	TRBJ1-1	CASSQDMGQGAVQNTEAFF	TGCGCCAGCAGCCAAGATATGGGACAGGGGGCGGTTCAGAACACTGAAGCTTTCTTT
-	TRBV15	-	TRBJ2-6	CATSGYRTSGANVLTF	TGTGCCACCAGCGGCTACAGGACCTCTGGGGCCAACGTCCTGACTTTC
-	TRBV4-3	-	TRBJ1-2	CASSQGLEYGYTF	TGCGCCAGCAGCCAAGGACTGGAGTATGGCTACACCTTC
TRBD2	TRBV18	-	TRBJ2-5	CASSPLAGVQETQYF	TGTGCCAGCTCACCACTAGCGGGAGTCCAAGAGACCCAGTACTTC
-	TRBV5-1	-	TRBJ2-7	CASSSTLATGEQYF	TGCGCCAGCAGCTCGACTCTAGCCACGGGGGAGCAGTACTTC
TRBD1	TRBV11-2	-	TRBJ2-7	CASSWDSGVQYF	TGTGCCAGCAGCTGGGACAGTGGGGTGCAGTACTTC
-	TRBV5-1	few	TRBJ2-3	CASSLVPGADTQYF	TGCGCCAGCAGCTTGGTGCCGGGGGCAGATACGCAGTATTTT
-	TRBV2	few	TRBJ2-7	CASRRAGTSSEQYF	TGTGCCAGCAGGAGGGCGGGGACCTCTAGCGAGCAGTACTTC
-	TRBV5-6	-	TRBJ1-2	CASRFWLGVNYGYTF	TGTGCCAGCAGATTCTGGCTGGGAGTCAACTATGGCTACACCTTC
TRBD2	TRBV25-1	-	TRBJ2-7	CASSEYQTSVAYEQYF	TGTGCCAGCAGTGAATATCAAACTAGCGTCGCCTACGAGCAGTACTTC
TRBD1	TRBV29-1	-	TRBJ2-6	CSVEERQGAYSGANVLTF	TGCAGCGTTGAAGAGAGACAGGGGGCCTACTCTGGGGCCAACGTCCTGACTTTC
-	TRBV9	few	TRBJ1-1	CASSVTGRVNTEAFF	TGTGCCAGCAGCGTCACAGGGCGAGTGAACACTGAAGCTTTCTTT
-	TRBV14	few	TRBJ2-7	CASSQGQGSLYEQYF	TGTGCCAGCAGCCAAGGGCAGGGGTCCCTCTACGAGCAGTACTTC
-	TRBV5-6	-	TRBJ1-5	CASSLGRNQPQHF	TGTGCCAGCAGCTTAGGGAGGAATCAGCCCCAGCATTTT
TRBD1	TRBV5-1	few	TRBJ2-2	CASRDGTGNTGELFF	TGCGCCAGCAGAGATGGGACAGGGAACACCGGGGAGCTGTTTTTT
TRBD2	TRBV5-1	few	TRBJ2-5	CASSSGTRQETQYF	TGCGCCAGCAGCTCGGGGACTAGACAAGAGACCCAGTACTTC
TRBD1	TRBV2	-	TRBJ2-5	CASRRQGGPETQYF	TGTGCCAGCAGACGACAGGGGGGCCCCGAGACCCAGTACTTC
TRBD2	TRBV5-1	-	TRBJ2-7	CASSLGGTSSYEQYF	TGCGCCAGCAGCTTGGGAGGGACTAGCTCCTACGAGCAGTACTTC
-	TRBV7-2	few	TRBJ2-5	CASRNLTGLQETQYF	TGTGCCAGCAGAAACCTAACAGGTCTCCAAGAGACCCAGTACTTC
TRBD2	TRBV7-2	few	TRBJ2-1	CASSPSGLAYNEQFF	TGTGCCAGCAGCCCCTCGGGACTAGCATACAATGAGCAGTTCTTC
-	TRBV6-6	-	TRBJ1-2	CASIGRGYGYTF	TGTGCCAGCATTGGCAGGGGTTACGGCTACACCTTC
-	TRBV5-1	-	TRBJ1-2	CASSVGTVEDGYTF	TGCGCCAGCAGCGTGGGTACGGTAGAAGATGGCTACACCTTC
-	TRBV5-1	few	TRBJ1-2	CASSLEPGADYGYTF	TGCGCCAGCAGCTTGGAACCAGGGGCTGACTATGGCTACACCTTC
-	TRBV19	-	TRBJ2-7	CVPEGGGYEQYF	TGTGTGCCGGAAGGGGGGGGCTACGAGCAGTACTTC
TRBD2	TRBV5-1	-	TRBJ2-3	CASSPPPPAGVSDTQYF	TGCGCCAGCAGCCCACCCCCCCCAGCGGGAGTCTCAGATACGCAGTATTTT
-	TRBV20-1	-	TRBJ2-5	CSAQVPAAQYF	TGCAGTGCCCAGGTCCCAGCGGCCCAGTACTTC
TRBD2	TRBV4-2	few	TRBJ2-1	CASSQERGDNNEQFF	TGTGCCAGCAGCCAAGAGCGGGGGGACAACAATGAGCAGTTCTTC
-	TRBV6-5	few	TRBJ2-1	CASSYSAGYNEQFF	TGTGCCAGCAGTTACTCCGCGGGGTACAATGAGCAGTTCTTC
-	TRBV5-6	-	TRBJ2-4	CASSLGLVSKNIQYF	TGTGCCAGCAGCTTGGGGCTCGTCTCCAAAAACATTCAGTACTTC
-	TRBV5-4	-	TRBJ2-1	CASSHSVGVADSNEQFF	TGTGCCAGCAGCCACTCAGTGGGTGTAGCGGACTCCAATGAGCAGTTCTTC
TRBD1	TRBV18	-	TRBJ1-1	CASSPFEQGAGDTEAFF	TGTGCCAGCTCACCATTCGAACAGGGGGCGGGCGACACTGAAGCTTTCTTT
TRBD2	TRBV4-3	few	TRBJ2-7	CASPPTGTREKNEQYF	TGCGCCAGCCCACCGACCGGGACTAGGGAAAAAAACGAGCAGTACTTC
TRBD1	TRBV7-9	-	TRBJ1-1	CASSLEGQSLEAFF	TGTGCCAGCAGCTTAGAGGGACAGAGCCTCGAAGCTTTCTTT
TRBD1	TRBV28	few	TRBJ1-3	CASRQGLSGNTIYF	TGTGCCAGCAGACAGGGGCTGAGCGGAAACACCATATATTTT
TRBD1	TRBV4-3	few	TRBJ2-1	CASSQDRGPYNEQFF	TGCGCCAGCAGCCAAGATAGGGGGCCTTACAATGAGCAGTTCTTC
-	TRBV5-1	-	TRBJ2-7	CASSLDRGYEQYF	TGCGCCAGCAGCTTGGATCGAGGCTACGAGCAGTACTTC
-	TRBV4-1	-	TRBJ1-2	CASSQGQAHGYTF	TGCGCCAGCAGCCAAGGACAGGCCCATGGCTACACCTTC
-	TRBV29-1	-	TRBJ2-2	CSGSSANTGELFF	TGCAGCGGATCTTCAGCGAACACCGGGGAGCTGTTTTTT
-	TRBV6-1	few	TRBJ2-3	CASNGAGTDTQYF	TGTGCCAGCAATGGGGCAGGCACAGATACGCAGTATTTT
TRBD1	TRBV9	few	TRBJ1-4	CASSARQGANEKLFF	TGTGCCAGCAGCGCAAGACAGGGTGCTAATGAAAAACTGTTTTTT
TRBD2	TRBV29-1	-	TRBJ2-3	CSVVETSGGTDTQYF	TGCAGCGTCGTCGAGACTAGCGGGGGTACAGATACGCAGTATTTT
TRBD1	TRBV28	few	TRBJ2-2	CASRGQGASGELFF	TGTGCCAGCAGAGGACAGGGGGCTTCCGGGGAGCTGTTTTTT
TRBD2	TRBV5-1	-	TRBJ2-7	CASSLGTSGYEQYF	TGCGCCAGCAGCTTGGGGACTAGCGGATACGAGCAGTACTTC
-	TRBV5-1	few	TRBJ1-1	CASSLAVSVNTEAFF	TGCGCCAGCAGCTTGGCCGTATCGGTGAACACTGAAGCTTTCTTT
-	TRBV5-1	-	TRBJ1-1	CASSLGGIGVTEAFF	TGCGCCAGCAGCTTGGGCGGGATTGGTGTCACTGAAGCTTTCTTT
-	TRBV7-9	-	TRBJ1-5	CASSLEGQYQPQHF	TGTGCCAGCAGCTTAGAAGGACAGTATCAGCCCCAGCATTTT